This T cell receptor beta chain derives from a study of CXCR3-negative and CXCR3-positive naive CD8 T cells. Study outcomes and limitations: In both naive subsets diversity was comparably high, whereas memory CD8+ cells showed much lower diversity. Naive cells with CXCR3 showed TRB CDR3s that were more hydrophobic than those in CXCR3-negative naive cells.

Concerning this clonotype itself: What it binds is not known.

cDNA libraries for TRB were generated by 5' RACE incorporating UMI labels. TCRdb re-called the 5' RACE reads and catalogs CDR3 proteins one per entry, DNA excluded. This repertoire comprises tens of thousands of distinct CDR3 sequences; its ten largest clones make up 4% to 5.5%. The germline gives CDR1 SEHNR, CDR2 FQNEAQ (reference sequence). The length of the CDR3 is 13 residues. The sequenced material came from naive CXCR3+ CD8+ T cells from blood. Described subset: CD45RO-CCR7+CD27+CD95- naive CD8+ T cells expressing CXCR3 (TNR3+). The V call is TRBV7-9, the J call TRBJ2-4; no DNA is available, so the TRBD1 call from TCRdb remains unchecked. The sequence was collected from a human donor in good health. Some clones in this sample may be carry-over from other donors' samples. CDR3: CASSPPGSDIQYF.